This is a list of T cell receptor beta chains from one sample in a study of vaccination effects on CD4 cells after COVID-19. These receptors lack a known antigen. This table comes from immunoSEQ multiplex PCR, and its TCRdb copy is limited to in-frame clones, with some not included. There are 45,000 to 60,000 clones in the sample; about 78% occur only once, and 12% lies in the top ten. Source: CD4+ T cells from PBMCs cultured without peptide, taken before COVID-19 vaccination. These TCRs come from a human donor who had a prior SARS-CoV-2 infection. Both conserved end residues are part of each CDR3. Each record gives: J gene, V gene, CDR3 protein.

J: TRBJ1-2
V: TRBV9
CDR3: CASSSRGSGATYGYTF

J: TRBJ2-2
V: TRBV10-1
CDR3: CASSEDREGANTGELFF

J: TRBJ2-4
V: TRBV2
CDR3: CASSEAREVAYF

J: TRBJ2-7
V: TRBV7-2
CDR3: CASSLVAGDYEQYF

J: TRBJ2-1
V: TRBV6-1
CDR3: CASSAGLAGNYNEQFF

J: TRBJ2-5
V: TRBV4-3
CDR3: CASSSRVKQAQETQYF

J: TRBJ2-7
V: TRBV7-8
CDR3: CASSLRTGGTDEQYF

J: TRBJ2-7
V: TRBV5-1
CDR3: CASSTGTSGAYEQYF

J: TRBJ2-5
V: TRBV5-1
CDR3: CASSLGSGQETQYF

J: TRBJ2-3
V: TRBV18
CDR3: CASSPRLKASTDTQYF

J: TRBJ1-3
V: TRBV7-3
CDR3: CASRRHGKKGGNTIYF

J: TRBJ2-7
V: TRBV7-8
CDR3: CASSLALLATIYEQYF

J: TRBJ2-1
V: TRBV6-5
CDR3: CASIIGGGGEQFF

J: TRBJ2-7
V: TRBV2
CDR3: CASSVLTGEQYF

J: TRBJ2-1
V: TRBV29-1
CDR3: CSVAGTSGGDNEQFF

J: TRBJ1-5
V: TRBV21-1
CDR3: CASSFRTGGHNQPQHF

J: TRBJ2-6
V: TRBV6-5
CDR3: CASSSSGAGANVLTF

J: TRBJ2-7
V: TRBV27
CDR3: CASSPRGASRGTDEQYF

J: TRBJ2-5
V: TRBV7-3
CDR3: CASSRAGDETQYF

J: TRBJ2-2
V: TRBV7-9
CDR3: CASSLSGAGELFF

J: TRBJ1-5
V: TRBV3-1/TRBV3-2
CDR3: CASSQYPGPQHF

J: TRBJ2-3
V: TRBV5-1
CDR3: CASSLTGVSTDTQYF

J: TRBJ2-1
V: TRBV11-2
CDR3: CASSFLGVAQFF

J: TRBJ2-2
V: TRBV7-3
CDR3: CASSPNGRLGGELFF

J: TRBJ2-3
V: TRBV7-9
CDR3: CASSLGGGRPDTQYF

J: TRBJ2-2
V: TRBV9
CDR3: CATELGPPLIFTGELFF

J: TRBJ2-7
V: TRBV2
CDR3: CASTGYGGYEQYF

J: TRBJ2-7
V: TRBV5-1
CDR3: CASSLALIAGAYEQYF

J: TRBJ1-5
V: TRBV29-1
CDR3: CSVQGDQPQHF

J: TRBJ1-2
V: TRBV4-1
CDR3: CASSQDFGGVYYGYTF

J: TRBJ2-7
V: TRBV7-2
CDR3: CASSLVGVQGSYEQYF

J: TRBJ1-2
V: TRBV10-3
CDR3: CAISGEGLFGGYTF

J: TRBJ2-5
V: TRBV9
CDR3: CASSVGDRGSGTQYF

J: TRBJ2-1
V: TRBV6-5
CDR3: CASRLPTSTYEQFF

J: TRBJ1-2
V: TRBV2
CDR3: CASSDLGRYYGYTF

J: TRBJ2-1
V: TRBV5-6
CDR3: CASSTIVSSYNEQFF

J: TRBJ1-1
V: TRBV7-9
CDR3: CASSLLRDTEAFF

J: TRBJ1-2
V: TRBV19
CDR3: CASTRDRIVGYTF

J: TRBJ2-7
V: TRBV7-9
CDR3: CASSLQERYEQYF

J: TRBJ2-3
V: TRBV5-1
CDR3: CASSLRKQTGDTQYF

J: TRBJ2-7
V: TRBV24-1
CDR3: CATSSGRGLAYEQYF

J: TRBJ1-2
V: TRBV4-2
CDR3: CASSQPTGRNGYTF